Below are 22 T cell receptor beta chains sequenced from a single sample in a study of T cell responses to AZD1222 COVID-19 vaccine. Method: immunoSEQ multiplex PCR; TCRdb's copy keeps in-frame clones and lacks some. This table has fewer than 180,000 clones, roughly 94% appearing once. Material: peripheral blood, obtained on day 0 of AZD1222 vaccination. The receptor set was obtained from an adult in good health.

A single count supports this clone. The chain links TRBV10-3 to TRBJ1-1; weak D call: TRBD1 (6 bases). This CDR3 has 16 residues. Deletions cut 5 bases from V and 3 bases from J, with 19 bases between. The germline gives CDR1 ENHRY, CDR2 SYGVKD. The CDR3 is CAISPRGGVGDTEAFF. The CDR3 coding sequence is TGTGCCATCAGTCCCAGGGGCGGTGTAGGGGACACTGAAGCTTTCTTT.

This chain joins TRBV4-1 and TRBJ2-1; possible D gene TRBD2, 5 bases. The germline V gene has CDR1 MGHRA and CDR2 YSYEKL. CDR3 length equals 15 residues. Trimming shortened V by 5 bases and J by 0 bases, and 11 bases separated the two germline ends. DNA of the CDR3: TGCGCCAGCAGCTTAAGAGCGGACTCCTACAATGAGCAGTTCTTC. Protein product: CASSLRADSYNEQFF.

The gene calls are TRBV28 and TRBJ1-4, with D unresolved. V was cut by 2 bases and J by 8 bases, with 12 bases left in between. The CDR3 has 14 residues. Germline lookup yields CDR1 MDHEN and CDR2 SYDVKM. The CDR3 coding sequence is TGTGCCAGCAGTTTAGCCGTGCCTCAAGAAAAACTGTTTTTT. Protein product: CASSLAVPQEKLFF.

V is TRBV30 and J is TRBJ1-1; TRBD1 matches at 8 bases. Trimming removed 7 bases from V and 5 bases from J; junction bases left unmatched: 6. The length of the CDR3 is 12 residues. The germline V gene has CDR1 GTSNPN and CDR2 SVGIG (reference sequence). The CDR3 spells CAFSTGGTEAFF. CDR3 in DNA: TGTGCCTTCTCTACAGGGGGAACTGAAGCTTTCTTT.

The chain carries TRBV2 and TRBJ2-1; weak D call: TRBD1 (5 bases). The V end lost 2 bases, the J end lost 7 bases, and 12 bases lay between the germline ends. Per germline, CDR1 SNHLY and CDR2 FYNNEI. The CDR3 totals 14 residues. The CDR3 DNA sequence: TGTGCCAGCAGTGAACAGGGAAGTAGGAATGAGCAGTTCTTC. Its translation is CASSEQGSRNEQFF.

This chain uses TRBV5-1 with TRBJ2-3, with D hard to call. CDR3 size: 13 residues. The ends were cut back, 2 bases at V and 1 base at J, with 5 bases in the middle. CDR1 SGHRS and CDR2 YFSETQ come from the germline V gene. The CDR3 loop reads CASSFVGTDTQYF. CDR3 nucleotide sequence: TGCGCCAGCAGCTTCGTGGGCACAGATACGCAGTATTTT. The full variable domain, in which reference TRBV5-1 and TRBJ2-3 provide the parts outside the CDR3, is KAGVTQTPRYLIKTRGQQVTLSCSPISGHRSVSWYQQTPGQGLQFLFEYFSETQRNKGNFPGRFSGRQFSNSRSEMNVSTLELGDSALYLCASSFVGTDTQYFGPGTRLTVL.

This chain links TRBV4-1 with TRBJ2-2; either TRBD1 or TRBD2 may supply D (7 bases each). The CDR3 sequence is 15 residues long. From germline, CDR1 is MGHRA and CDR2 YSYEKL. The V and J ends lost 5 bases and 5 bases respectively, with 15 bases between them. Here the CDR3 DNA reads TGCGCCAGCAGCGGCGGCAGGGGGGGGACCGGGGAGCTGTTTTTT. Its protein is CASSGGRGGTGELFF.

The chain couples TRBV27 to TRBJ2-1, with 8 bases lining up with TRBD2. V was pared by 6 bases and J by 5 bases, with 12 bases of the junction left unmatched. CDR1 MNHEY and CDR2 SMNVEV come from the germline V gene (reference sequence). This CDR3 comprises 16 residues. CDR3 nucleotide sequence: TGTGCCAGCAGGGGAGTAGCGGGATCCGCTGACAATGAGCAGTTCTTC. This sequence encodes CASRGVAGSADNEQFF.

This clone was seen only once. The chain has TRBV7-8 and TRBJ2-7, with D possibly being TRBD1 or TRBD2 (5 bases each). The CDR3 runs 15 residues. Germline V lookup: CDR1 SGHVS, CDR2 FQNEAQ. Trimming cost V 1 base and J 5 bases, with 15 bases left between them. The CDR3 bases are TGTGCCAGCAGCTTAGACGGGACCCCTTGGGACGAGCAGTACGTC. Its translation: CASSLDGTPWDEQYV.

J is TRBJ1-2 and V is TRBV28, with unresolved D. CDR1 and CDR2 from the germline V gene are MDHEN and SYDVKM. V lost 7 bases to trimming and J lost 1 base, with 7 bases between them. The CDR3 is 12 residues long. CDR3 loop: CASNRDNYGYTF. In DNA form, the CDR3 reads TGTGCCAGCAATCGGGATAACTATGGCTACACCTTC.

V usage is TRBV5-1 and J usage is TRBJ2-2; no clear D gene. With 5 bases removed from V and 2 bases from J, the gap between germline ends came to 10 bases. This CDR3 contains 14 residues. Per the germline V gene, CDR1 is SGHRS and CDR2 is YFSETQ. The chain's CDR3 is CASRTRPNTGELFF. In DNA, the CDR3 is TGCGCCAGCAGGACCCGCCCTAACACCGGGGAGCTGTTTTTT. The full variable domain, its missing parts supplied by reference TRBV5-1 and TRBJ2-2, is KAGVTQTPRYLIKTRGQQVTLSCSPISGHRSVSWYQQTPGQGLQFLFEYFSETQRNKGNFPGRFSGRQFSNSRSEMNVSTLELGDSALYLCASRTRPNTGELFFGEGSRLTVL.

The chain uses TRBV4-2 and TRBJ2-1, with a weak D call TRBD2 (5 bases). V was cut by 4 bases and J by 12 bases, with 16 bases left in between. This CDR3 has 13 residues. The germline gives CDR1 LGHNA, CDR2 YNFKEQ. DNA for the CDR3: TGTGCCAGCAGCCCCACCGCGGGCCAGAGGCAGTTCTTC. Translating gives CASSPTAGQRQFF.

The chain recombines TRBV28 with TRBJ1-3, with no clear D. CDR1 and CDR2 (germline): MDHEN, SYDVKM. CDR3 length equals 14 residues. V was clipped by 3 bases and J by 4 bases, with 10 bases between them. The CDR3 sequence is CASSFAYQGNTIYF. The CDR3 DNA is TGTGCCAGCAGTTTCGCCTACCAAGGAAACACCATATATTTT.

The chain couples TRBV3-1 (or the pseudogene TRBV3-2) to TRBJ1-6; D not resolved. V lost 1 base and J 7 bases, leaving 8 bases between the germline ends. The CDR3 runs 14 residues. CDR1 LGHDT and CDR2 YNNKEL come from the germline V gene (reference sequence). CDR3 region: CASSQVPENSPLHF. CDR3 in DNA: TGTGCCAGCAGCCAAGTCCCAGAAAATTCACCCCTCCACTTT.

This clone has a handful of counts. The chain couples TRBV28 to TRBJ2-7; D possibly matches TRBD1 or TRBD2 (5 bases each). Germline assignment: CDR1 MDHEN and CDR2 SYDVKM. The ends were cut back, 4 bases at V and 2 bases at J, with 15 bases in the middle. CDR3 length equals 15 residues. In nucleotides, the CDR3 is TGTGCCAGCAGTTCATATGGGGGACGGACCTACGAGCAGTACGTC. As protein: CASSSYGGRTYEQYV.

This clone was counted once. The chain employs TRBV6-6 and TRBJ1-1, with a weak D call TRBD1 (5 bases). The germline V and J ends were trimmed by 6 bases and 4 bases, with 15 bases remaining between them. The CDR3 consists of 14 residues. Germline CDR1 and CDR2: MNHNY and SVGAGI (reference sequence). Here the CDR3 DNA reads TGTGCCAGCAGGGCGACGGGGGGGAGCACTGAAGCTTTCTTT. Protein: CASRATGGSTEAFF.

The rearrangement links TRBV10-3 to TRBJ1-6; possibly TRBD1 for D (5 bases). Germline V gene lookup returns CDR1 ENHRY and CDR2 SYGVKD. The V end lost 6 bases, the J end lost 6 bases, and 12 bases lay between the germline ends. This CDR3 is built from 14 residues. The CDR3 spells CAIRQDFLNSPLHF. DNA for the CDR3: TGTGCCATCAGACAGGATTTTCTTAATTCACCCCTCCACTTT.

CDR3: CASSGTRGTGVAGELFF. The CDR3, as DNA: TGTGCCAGCAGCGGGACGAGGGGGACAGGGGTGGCCGGGGAGCTGTTTTTT. The chain couples TRBV9 to TRBJ2-2, with 10 bases aligning to TRBD1. CDR1 is SGDLS, CDR2 YYNGEE, per germline. With 3 bases clipped from V and 6 bases from J, the junction kept 11 bases outside the gene matches. This CDR3 is built from 17 residues. The variable domain in full, with the rest retrieved from reference TRBV9 and TRBJ2-2, is DSGVTQTPKHLITATGQRVTLRCSPRSGDLSVYWYQQSLDQGLQFLIQYYNGEERAKGNILERFSAQQFPDLHSELNLSSLELGDSALYFCASSGTRGTGVAGELFFGEGSRLTVL.

The table lists this clone with a count of one. The genes are TRBV18 and TRBJ2-2; D is undetermined. CDR3 size: 14 residues. Trimming shortened V by 0 bases and J by 3 bases, and 5 bases separated the two germline ends. Germline CDR1 is KGHSH and CDR2 is LQKENI. CDR3 in DNA: TGTGCCAGCTCACCACCAGGGTACACCGGGGAGCTGTTTTTT. It yields the protein CASSPPGYTGELFF.

The chain combines TRBV18 with TRBJ2-1; 8 bases line up with TRBD1. Germline CDR1 reads KGHSH; CDR2 reads LQKENI. V dropped 8 bases and J dropped 5; count of bases not matched to a gene: 11. This CDR3 is 15 amino acids long. This chain's CDR3 is CASTRDRSMDNEQFF. DNA of the CDR3: TGTGCCAGCACCCGGGACAGGTCGATGGACAATGAGCAGTTCTTC.

V and J are TRBV10-3 and TRBJ2-2, with D tentatively TRBD1 or TRBD2 (5 bases each). The germline gives CDR1 ENHRY, CDR2 SYGVKD. Trimming took 5 bases from V and 4 from J, leaving 14 bases between them. The CDR3 length is 15 residues. The CDR3 nucleotides read TGTGCCATCAGTCCCGGGACCCCGAGCACCGGGGAGCTGTTTTTT. Translating gives CAISPGTPSTGELFF.

The chain has TRBV18 and TRBJ2-6; D perhaps matches TRBD2 (5 bases). V lost 10 bases to trimming and J lost 2 bases, with 21 bases between them. The CDR3 loop spans 17 amino acids. In germline, CDR1 is KGHSH, CDR2 LQKENI. CDR3 loop: CATKPGHLGAGANVLTF. CDR3 DNA: TGTGCCACCAAGCCGGGCCACCTCGGGGCTGGGGCCAACGTCCTGACTTTC.